This T cell receptor (beta chain) was profiled in a study of T-cell reconstitution after alpha-beta-depleted transplantation in children. Overall study findings and caveats: Surviving recipient T cells and thymic progenitors underlay high day-60 TCRbeta diversity in some patients. After transplant, at about two months, alpha-beta T cells were reportedly derived from several hundred expanded graft clones.

With respect to this clonotype: Antigen unknown.

The authors prepared the TCRbeta library with unique molecular identifiers. TCRdb re-called the PCR reads with MiXCR, one entry per CDR3 protein. Of about 110,000 distinct CDR3 sequences in the sample, 5% to 8% were seen once. This TCR was sampled from a male patient aged 2 to 10 who had a stem cell transplant for acute lymphoblastic leukemia, so the T cells may come from the graft donor. Sequenced here: PBMCs, mostly from graft donor cells, sampled 360 days after TCRalphabeta/CD19-depleted stem cell transplant.

This CDR3 reads CASSQPSGRAESETQYF. The DNA of the CDR3 is TGTGCCAGCAGCCAACCTAGCGGGAGGGCCGAATCAGAGACCCAGTACTTC. The chain employs TRBV6-2 or TRBV6-3 and TRBJ2-5, with TRBD2 matching 12 bases. The CDR3 runs 17 residues. V lost 6 bases to trimming and J lost 4 bases; unmatched junction nucleotides: 12. Looked up from germline, CDR1 is MNHEY and CDR2 is SVGEGT.